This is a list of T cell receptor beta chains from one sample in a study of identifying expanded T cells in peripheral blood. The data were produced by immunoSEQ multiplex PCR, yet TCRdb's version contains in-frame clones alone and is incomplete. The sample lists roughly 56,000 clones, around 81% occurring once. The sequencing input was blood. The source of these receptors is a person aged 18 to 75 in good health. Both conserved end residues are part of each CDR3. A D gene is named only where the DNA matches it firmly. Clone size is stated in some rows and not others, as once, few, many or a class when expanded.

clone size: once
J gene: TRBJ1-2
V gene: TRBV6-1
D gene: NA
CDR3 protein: CASSEFGMDYGYTF
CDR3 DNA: TGTGCCAGCAGTGAGTTCGGGATGGACTATGGCTACACCTTC

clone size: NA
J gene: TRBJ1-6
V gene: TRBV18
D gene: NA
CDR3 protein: CASSQDTGYSPLHF
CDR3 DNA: TGTGCCAGCTCACAGGATACAGGGTATTCACCCCTCCACTTT

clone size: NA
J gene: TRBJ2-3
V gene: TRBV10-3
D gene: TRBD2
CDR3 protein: CASKTSGDTDTQYF
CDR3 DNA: TGTGCCAGTAAGACTAGCGGGGACACAGATACGCAGTATTTT

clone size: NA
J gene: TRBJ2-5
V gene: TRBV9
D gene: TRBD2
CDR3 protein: CASSVGTGGPETQYF
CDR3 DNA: TGTGCCAGCAGCGTAGGAACGGGGGGGCCAGAGACCCAGTACTTC

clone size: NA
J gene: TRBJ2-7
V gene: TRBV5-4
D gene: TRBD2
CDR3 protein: CASGKRAGGADEQYF
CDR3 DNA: TGTGCCAGCGGAAAAAGAGCGGGAGGGGCGGACGAGCAGTACTTC

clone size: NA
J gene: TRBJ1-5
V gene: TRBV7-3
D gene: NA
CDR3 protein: CASSSTRDQPQHF
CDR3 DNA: TGTGCCAGCAGCAGTACTCGGGATCAGCCCCAGCATTTT

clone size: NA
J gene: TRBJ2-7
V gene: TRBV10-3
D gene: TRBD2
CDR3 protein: CAISDPSGSGYEQYF
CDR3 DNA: TGTGCCATCAGTGACCCTAGCGGGAGCGGCTACGAGCAGTACTTC

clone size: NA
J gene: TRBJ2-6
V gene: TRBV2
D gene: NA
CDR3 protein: CASSERGSGANVLTF
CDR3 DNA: TGTGCCAGCAGTGAAAGGGGGTCAGGGGCCAACGTCCTGACTTTC

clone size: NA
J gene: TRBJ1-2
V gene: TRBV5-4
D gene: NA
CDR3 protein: CASSWGRVNYGYTF
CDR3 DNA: TGTGCCAGCAGCTGGGGACGGGTTAACTATGGCTACACCTTC

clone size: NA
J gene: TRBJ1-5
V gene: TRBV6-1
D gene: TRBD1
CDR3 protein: CATNPGGNQPQHF
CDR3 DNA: TGTGCCACCAATCCAGGGGGGAATCAGCCCCAGCATTTT

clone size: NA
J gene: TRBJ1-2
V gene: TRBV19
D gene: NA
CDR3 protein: CASSDAGSVNYGYTF
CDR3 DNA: TGTGCCAGTAGTGACGCCGGGAGCGTGAACTATGGCTACACCTTC

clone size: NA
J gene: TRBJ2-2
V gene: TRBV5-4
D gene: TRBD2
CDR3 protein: CASSSSGTTNTGELFF
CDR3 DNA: TGTGCCAGCAGCTCGTCCGGGACTACGAACACCGGGGAGCTGTTTTTT

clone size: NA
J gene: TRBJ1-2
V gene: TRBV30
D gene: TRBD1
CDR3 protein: CAWGGQGGGYTF
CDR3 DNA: TGTGCCTGGGGCGGACAGGGTGGTGGCTACACCTTC

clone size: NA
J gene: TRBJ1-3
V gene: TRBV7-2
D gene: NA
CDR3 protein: CASSLAWAGGNTIYF
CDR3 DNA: TGTGCCAGCAGCTTAGCCTGGGCAGGAGGGAACACCATATATTTT

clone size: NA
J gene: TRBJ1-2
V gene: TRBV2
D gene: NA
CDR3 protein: CASTYREGGGYTF
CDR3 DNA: TGTGCCAGCACATACAGGGAGGGAGGTGGCTACACCTTC

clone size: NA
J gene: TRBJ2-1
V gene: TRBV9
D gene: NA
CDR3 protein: CASSVDPGPANEQFF
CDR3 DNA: TGTGCCAGCAGCGTAGATCCGGGGCCAGCCAATGAGCAGTTCTTC